A single sample gave rise to the 17 T cell receptor beta chains below, sequenced in a study of CXCR3-negative and CXCR3-positive naive CD8 T cells. The TRB cDNA libraries were prepared by 5' RACE with UMI labels. From the 5' RACE reads, TCRdb lists one entry per CDR3 protein and no DNA. Its table records over 100,000 distinct CDR3 sequences. Sequenced input: naive CXCR3- CD8+ T cells from blood. Indicated subset: CD45RO-CCR7+CD27+CD95- naive CD8+ T cells lacking CXCR3 (TNR3-). The receptors come from a human donor in good health. Some clones in this sample may be carry-over from other donors' samples.

The V gene is TRBV28, the J gene TRBJ2-5; absent DNA, TCRdb's TRBD1 call cannot be checked. CDR1 is MDHEN and CDR2 is SYDVKM in the germline V gene. This CDR3 contains 13 residues. The CDR3: CASSPTRGETQYF.

The genes are TRBV24-1 and TRBJ2-2. CDR3 length: 12 residues. The germline V gene has CDR1 KGHDR and CDR2 SFDVKD. The CDR3 here is CATNGNTGELFF.

The chain joins TRBV7-7 to TRBJ2-7; TCRdb designates TRBD1, a call that cannot be tested without DNA. CDR3 size: 13 residues. Germline assignment: CDR1 SSHAT and CDR2 FNYEAQ (reference sequence). The CDR3 reads CASSSGPHYEQYF.

The rearrangement links TRBV4-3 to TRBJ1-6. The CDR3 loop spans 13 amino acids. The V gene's germline CDR1 is LGHNA and CDR2 YSLEER. CDR3 residues: CASSQAFGSPLHF.

The chain is built from TRBV10-3 and TRBJ2-5. This CDR3 has 14 amino acids. Per the germline V gene, CDR1 is ENHRY and CDR2 is SYGVKD. CDR3 sequence: CAISESADHETQYF.

V is TRBV12-3 or TRBV12-4 and J is TRBJ2-1. CDR3 size: 18 residues. Here the CDR3 reads CASSLSVERRSSYNEQFF.

The chain recombines TRBV29-1 with TRBJ1-2; TCRdb reports TRBD1, a call that lacks DNA to check it against. Germline V gene data show CDR1 as SQVTM and CDR2 as ANQGSEA. The CDR3 spans 16 residues. CDR3 loop: CSVEDTPGHPIDGYTF.

The chain couples TRBV20-1 to TRBJ1-1. CDR3 length equals 12 residues. Germline V gene data show CDR1 as DFQATT and CDR2 as SNEGSKA (reference sequence). The CDR3 here is CSARNRNTEAFF.

This chain uses TRBV12-3 or TRBV12-4 with TRBJ1-1; TCRdb indicates TRBD1, and absent DNA this call remains unverified. The length of the CDR3 is 14 residues. The chain's CDR3 is CASSSRTFNTEAFF.

V is TRBV23-1 and J is TRBJ1-5. TRBV23-1 is flagged as an ORF with uncertain function. The CDR3 loop spans 16 amino acids. CDR3 amino acids: CASSQLDGRRGQPQHF.

V usage is TRBV28 and J usage is TRBJ2-5. This CDR3 region has 11 residues. Per the germline V gene, CDR1 is MDHEN and CDR2 is SYDVKM. CDR3 sequence: CASTVDQAQYF.

The gene calls are TRBV28 and TRBJ2-2; TCRdb's D call of TRBD2 is untestable without DNA. This CDR3 is 15 amino acids long. From germline, CDR1 is MDHEN and CDR2 SYDVKM. CDR3 protein: CASSLWTSHTGELFF.

The chain's CDR3 is CASSLGAGGLSSYEQYF. The V gene is TRBV12-3 or TRBV12-4, the J gene TRBJ2-7; the TRBD2 assignment by TCRdb is unverifiable without DNA. The CDR3 consists of 17 residues.

The chain joins TRBV19 to TRBJ2-7. This CDR3 has 12 residues. Germline assignment: CDR1 LNHDA and CDR2 SQIVND (reference sequence). CDR3 residues: CASSDEISEQYF.

The chain recombines TRBV21-1 with TRBJ2-7; the D call of TRBD2 rests on TCRdb alone, since no DNA is present to check it. TRBV21-1 is given as a pseudogene. The CDR3 consists of 15 residues. CDR3: CASSGWRASSYEQYF.

This chain connects TRBV19 to TRBJ2-7; absent DNA, TCRdb's TRBD1 call cannot be checked. CDR3 length: 14 residues. From germline, CDR1 is LNHDA and CDR2 SQIVND (reference sequence). The CDR3 loop reads CASSIVGGFYEQYF.

This chain joins TRBV11-2 and TRBJ2-7; TCRdb indicates TRBD1, and absent DNA this call remains unverified. CDR3 length: 13 residues. CDR1 is SGHAT, CDR2 FQNNGV, per germline. CDR3 sequence reads: CASSLGTDYEQYF.